These 13 T cell receptor beta chains originate from one sample sequenced in a study of CD4+ T cells in melanoma. TCRdb's copy holds only in-frame clones and misses some; the assay was immunoSEQ multiplex PCR. The sample yields 15,000 to 20,000 clones, 81% seen once. The sample was cells from a culture (not recorded whether cultured in vitro). The receptors originated from a human donor with melanoma.

This chain joins TRBV5-7 and TRBJ1-2; 7 nucleotides align to TRBD1. TRBV5-7 is placed among ORFs of uncertain function. The CDR3 consists of 15 residues. V was clipped by 0 bases and J by 7 bases; unmatched bases: 9. The CDR3, as DNA: TGTGCCAGCAGCTTGGGAGGGGGCGCGGGTTCTGGCTACACCTTC. It codes for CASSLGGGAGSGYTF.

This clone was picked up one time. V is TRBV4-2 and J is TRBJ2-5; 10 nucleotides line up with TRBD2. Germline loops: CDR1 LGHNA, CDR2 YNFKEQ. Losses at the gene ends were 4 bases for V and 4 bases for J; bases not matched to a gene: 12. This CDR3 has 17 residues. In nucleotides, the CDR3 is TGTGCCAGCAGCCGCCGACTAAGCGGGGGGGCCGGAGAGACCCAGTACTTC. Translated: CASSRRLSGGAGETQYF.

CDR3 DNA sequence: TGTGCCAGCAGCCTGAACATGCCCGGGACAGGGGTTCCCGGGGAGCTGTTTTTT. Encoded protein: CASSLNMPGTGVPGELFF. V is TRBV11-1 and J is TRBJ2-2; 10 bases line up with TRBD1. The germline CDR1 and CDR2 sequences are SGHAT and FQDESV (reference sequence). The trim removed 5 bases at V and 6 bases at J, leaving 15 bases unmatched. The length of the CDR3 is 18 residues.

CDR3 sequence reads: CASSTRRSVSTDTQYF. CDR3 DNA: TGTGCCAGCAGCACGAGGAGGTCTGTGAGCACAGATACGCAGTATTTT. This chain connects TRBV6-6 to TRBJ2-3, with D maybe TRBD2 (5 bases). This CDR3 has 16 amino acids. Germline CDR1 MNHNY, CDR2 SVGAGI (reference sequence). Between the trimmed V and J ends, which lost 6 bases and 0 bases, there was a span of 16 bases.

J is TRBJ1-4 and V is TRBV6-5, with a possible D match to TRBD1 (5 bases). The CDR3 consists of 15 residues. V was cut by 0 bases and J by 2 bases, with 7 bases left in between. Germline V gene data show CDR1 as MNHEY and CDR2 as SVGAGI. CDR3 residues: CASSYSRGTNEKLFF. CDR3 nucleotide sequence: TGTGCCAGCAGTTACTCCCGGGGCACTAATGAAAAACTGTTTTTT.

The chain uses TRBV19 and TRBJ1-6; TRBD1 might be the D (6 bases). V lost 5 bases to trimming and J lost 4 bases, with 12 bases between them. Germline loops: CDR1 LNHDA, CDR2 SQIVND (reference sequence). The CDR3 runs to 15 residues. Here the CDR3 DNA reads TGTGCCAGTAGTGGAGGACAGAGATATAATTCACCCCTCCACTTT. It encodes CASSGGQRYNSPLHF.

The sample holds one count of this clone. This sequence joins TRBV29-1 and TRBJ1-1, with 7 bases matching TRBD1. The V and J ends lost 7 bases and 3 bases, in that order; junction bases with no gene match: 5. CDR3 length: 12 amino acids. Germline V lookup: CDR1 SQVTM, CDR2 ANQGSEA. This CDR3 is CSAGDRDTEAFF. The CDR3 region has the DNA TGCAGCGCAGGTGACAGGGACACTGAAGCTTTCTTT.

In nucleotides, the CDR3 is TGCGCCAGCAGCCACTTATCAGGGGGCGCGGGCACCGGGGAGCTGTTTTTT. Protein product: CASSHLSGGAGTGELFF. The J gene is TRBJ2-2, the V gene TRBV5-1; 8 nucleotides match TRBD1. This CDR3 region has 17 residues. J gave up 4 bases and V 4 bases, and 12 bases lay outside the gene matches. The germline CDR1 and CDR2 sequences are SGHRS and YFSETQ. Filled out from reference TRBV5-1 and TRBJ2-2, the complete variable domain reads KAGVTQTPRYLIKTRGQQVTLSCSPISGHRSVSWYQQTPGQGLQFLFEYFSETQRNKGNFPGRFSGRQFSNSRSEMNVSTLELGDSALYLCASSHLSGGAGTGELFFGEGSRLTVL.

The V gene is TRBV30, the J gene TRBJ1-1, with D perhaps TRBD1 (5 bases). Germline CDR1 is GTSNPN and CDR2 is SVGIG (reference sequence). The CDR3 totals 16 residues. V lost 2 bases and J 0 bases, leaving 16 bases between the germline ends. Here the CDR3 DNA reads TGTGCCTGGAGTTCTCAGAGGGGATGGATGAACACTGAAGCTTTCTTT. Encoded protein: CAWSSQRGWMNTEAFF. The whole variable domain, filled in from reference TRBV30 and TRBJ1-1, reads SQTIHQWPATLVQPVGSPLSLECTVEGTSNPNLYWYRQAAGRGLQLLFYSVGIGQISSEVPQNLSASRPQDRQFILSSKKLLLSDSGFYLCAWSSQRGWMNTEAFFGQGTRLTVV.

The chain joins TRBV11-2 to TRBJ2-3, with TRBD2 matching over 7 bases. Germline V lookup: CDR1 SGHAT, CDR2 FQNNGV. V shed 0 bases and J 3 bases; nucleotides not matched to a gene: 6. This CDR3 is built from 16 residues. The CDR3 is CASSLERGSFTDTQYF. CDR3 nucleotide sequence: TGTGCCAGCAGCTTAGAGCGGGGGAGTTTTACAGATACGCAGTATTTT. The full variable domain, completed using reference TRBV11-2 and TRBJ2-3, is EAGVAQSPRYKIIEKRQSVAFWCNPISGHATLYWYQQILGQGPKLLIQFQNNGVVDDSQLPKDRFSAERLKGVDSTLKIQPAKLEDSAVYLCASSLERGSFTDTQYFGPGTRLTVL.

V usage is TRBV25-1 and J usage is TRBJ1-3, with D maybe TRBD1 (6 bases). The CDR3 loop spans 15 amino acids. V was clipped by 4 bases and J by 8 bases, with 18 bases between them. The germline CDR1 and CDR2 sequences are MGHDK and SYGVNS. The CDR3 coding sequence is TGTGCCAGCAGTGCCCGGACAGTGAGGGCAGACACCATATATTTT. Translation gives CASSARTVRADTIYF.

The rearrangement joins TRBV7-9 to TRBJ2-3; D could derive from TRBD1 or TRBD2 (5 bases each). Germline assignment: CDR1 SEHNR and CDR2 FQNEAQ (reference sequence). V was clipped by 1 base and J by 0 bases, with 14 bases between them. There are 17 residues in the CDR3. Written as DNA, the CDR3 is TGTGCCAGCAGCTTAGATTTTCAGGGACCGAGCACAGATACGCAGTATTTT. Translated, it gives CASSLDFQGPSTDTQYF.

The chain combines TRBV6-1 with TRBJ1-5, with D perhaps matching TRBD1 (6 bases). Trimming stripped 6 bases from V and 6 bases from J, with 15 bases between. There are 14 residues in the CDR3. CDR1 is MNHNS, CDR2 SASEGT, per germline. The CDR3 sequence: CASRGIDRSQPQHF. DNA for the CDR3: TGTGCCAGCAGGGGCATAGACAGGTCTCAGCCCCAGCATTTT.